The rows below give T cell receptor beta chains drawn from one sample of a study of T cell responses to AZD1222 COVID-19 vaccine. Method: immunoSEQ multiplex PCR; TCRdb's copy keeps in-frame clones and lacks some. The sample shows 150,000 or so clones, about 92% of them seen only once. Sequences were derived from peripheral blood, sampled on day 0 of AZD1222 vaccination. All receptors come from an adult in good health. The CDR3 runs from the conserved cysteine through the conserved F or W. Fields, in order: clone size, J gene, D gene, V gene, CDR3 protein, CDR3 DNA. The D gene is left open where the match is weak. Expanded clones get a size class; other rows say once, few or many, or leave the size out.

abundance: .; j_gene: TRBJ2-1; d_gene: .; v_gene: TRBV3-1/TRBV3-2; CDR3aa: CASSQRKTTYNEQFF; CDR3nt: TGTGCCAGCAGCCAACGGAAGACTACCTACAATGAGCAGTTCTTC
abundance: once; j_gene: TRBJ1-2; d_gene: .; v_gene: TRBV29-1; CDR3aa: CSVRPGDGYTF; CDR3nt: TGCAGCGTAAGACCCGGGGATGGCTACACCTTC
abundance: .; j_gene: TRBJ2-2; d_gene: TRBD2; v_gene: TRBV11-3; CDR3aa: CASSPYLAGGLNTGELFF; CDR3nt: TGTGCCAGCAGCCCATATCTAGCGGGGGGCTTGAACACCGGGGAGCTGTTTTTT
abundance: .; j_gene: TRBJ2-3; d_gene: .; v_gene: TRBV18; CDR3aa: CASSPSRATDTQYF; CDR3nt: TGTGCCAGCTCACCATCCAGAGCCACAGATACGCAGTATTTT
abundance: .; j_gene: TRBJ2-1; d_gene: .; v_gene: TRBV19; CDR3aa: CASSIVLVANEQFF; CDR3nt: TGTGCCAGTAGTATAGTGCTAGTAGCCAATGAGCAGTTCTTC
abundance: .; j_gene: TRBJ2-7; d_gene: .; v_gene: TRBV27; CDR3aa: CASSLGPQGGIYEQYF; CDR3nt: TGTGCCAGCAGTTTAGGGCCCCAAGGGGGGATCTACGAGCAGTACTTC
abundance: .; j_gene: TRBJ2-4; d_gene: .; v_gene: TRBV7-2; CDR3aa: CASSLAASTYKNIQYF; CDR3nt: TGTGCCAGCAGCTTAGCTGCCAGTACCTACAAAAACATTCAGTACTTC
abundance: .; j_gene: TRBJ2-3; d_gene: TRBD1; v_gene: TRBV18; CDR3aa: CASSPLRGPDTQYF; CDR3nt: TGTGCCAGCTCACCACTCAGGGGGCCCGATACGCAGTATTTT
abundance: .; j_gene: TRBJ2-1; d_gene: .; v_gene: TRBV6-2/TRBV6-3; CDR3aa: CASSLRRGSPYNEQFF; CDR3nt: TGTGCCAGCAGTCTCAGACGGGGGTCGCCTTACAATGAGCAGTTCTTC
abundance: .; j_gene: TRBJ2-1; d_gene: .; v_gene: TRBV2; CDR3aa: CASSEGTRDSEQFF; CDR3nt: TGTGCCAGCAGTGAGGGGACGCGGGATAGTGAGCAGTTCTTC
abundance: .; j_gene: TRBJ1-4; d_gene: .; v_gene: TRBV5-8; CDR3aa: CASSFGRSWGKLFF; CDR3nt: TGTGCCAGCAGCTTCGGCAGGTCATGGGGAAAACTGTTTTTT
abundance: .; j_gene: TRBJ2-7; d_gene: .; v_gene: TRBV11-2; CDR3aa: CASGSAYEQYF; CDR3nt: TGTGCCAGTGGGAGTGCCTACGAGCAGTACTTC
abundance: few; j_gene: TRBJ2-2; d_gene: TRBD2; v_gene: TRBV4-3; CDR3aa: CASSPPRAAGARVTGELFF; CDR3nt: TGCGCCAGCAGCCCTCCCCGGGCAGCGGGGGCAAGGGTCACCGGGGAGCTGTTTTTT
abundance: .; j_gene: TRBJ1-1; d_gene: .; v_gene: TRBV27; CDR3aa: CASRPGGNVALGEAFF; CDR3nt: TGTGCCAGCAGACCTGGGGGGAATGTGGCACTCGGTGAAGCTTTCTTT
abundance: .; j_gene: TRBJ2-3; d_gene: .; v_gene: TRBV11-2; CDR3aa: CASSKLGPTDTQYF; CDR3nt: TGTGCCAGCAGCAAACTCGGGCCCACAGATACGCAGTATTTT
abundance: .; j_gene: TRBJ1-1; d_gene: .; v_gene: TRBV7-2; CDR3aa: CASSPRHNTEAFF; CDR3nt: TGTGCCAGCAGCCCTCGTCACAACACTGAAGCTTTCTTT
abundance: .; j_gene: TRBJ2-5; d_gene: TRBD2; v_gene: TRBV24-1; CDR3aa: CATSAASGDRAAQYF; CDR3nt: TGTGCCACCAGTGCAGCTAGCGGGGACCGGGCCGCCCAGTACTTC